A selection of T cell receptor beta chains follows, all from one sample in a study of control samples from healthy donors and cancer patients. Some clones are missing from TCRdb's copy, which holds only in-frame ones; the method was immunoSEQ multiplex PCR. The table has roughly 28,000 clones, around 80% seen once; the top ten hold 22%. Sequences were obtained from PBMCs. These receptor sequences come from a man aged 55-75 years with head and neck cancer. The CDR3 runs from the conserved cysteine through the conserved F or W. D genes are given only for firm matches. Clone size appears in some rows only: once, few, many, or a class for an expanded clone.

abundance	v_gene	d_gene	j_gene	CDR3aa	CDR3nt
-	TRBV13	-	TRBJ1-1	CASSLQGVGTEAFF	TGTGCCAGCAGCTTACAGGGAGTGGGAACTGAAGCTTTCTTT
-	TRBV19	-	TRBJ1-2	CASKQEGQGYGYTF	TGTGCCAGTAAACAGGAGGGGCAGGGGTATGGCTACACCTTC
-	TRBV19	-	TRBJ2-1	CASSNSASSYNEQFF	TGTGCCAGTAGTAATAGCGCAAGCTCCTACAATGAGCAGTTCTTC
medium-sized	TRBV11-2	-	TRBJ2-1	CASSPLGYEQFF	TGTGCCAGCAGCCCCTTAGGGTACGAGCAGTTCTTC
few	TRBV11-2	-	TRBJ1-2	CASSSPWQGNYGYTF	TGTGCCAGCAGCTCACCCTGGCAGGGGAACTATGGCTACACCTTC
-	TRBV12-3/TRBV12-4	-	TRBJ1-2	CATSRVHGYTF	TGTGCCACCTCCCGGGTCCATGGCTACACCTTC
-	TRBV9	TRBD2	TRBJ2-7	CASSVGLAGAEQYF	TGTGCCAGCAGCGTAGGACTAGCGGGAGCCGAGCAGTACTTC
few	TRBV29-1	-	TRBJ1-1	CSVVGAGNTEAFF	TGCAGCGTTGTAGGGGCTGGGAACACTGAAGCTTTCTTT
-	TRBV6-5	-	TRBJ2-1	CASSYSDNEQFF	TGTGCCAGCAGTTACTCGGACAATGAGCAGTTCTTC
-	TRBV3-1/TRBV3-2	-	TRBJ2-3	CASMEGLADTDTQYF	TGTGCCAGCATGGAGGGACTCGCTGACACAGATACGCAGTATTTT
-	TRBV30	-	TRBJ1-4	CAWGREANEKLFF	TGTGCCTGGGGCAGGGAAGCTAATGAAAAACTGTTTTTT
-	TRBV5-1	TRBD1	TRBJ1-4	CASSLIGGTANEKLFF	TGCGCCAGCAGCTTGATAGGGGGCACAGCTAATGAAAAACTGTTTTTT
-	TRBV20-1	-	TRBJ2-7	CSASSPDYEQYF	TGCAGTGCTAGTAGTCCGGACTACGAGCAGTACTTC
-	TRBV6-5	-	TRBJ2-7	CASSRDSVGSYEQYF	TGTGCCAGCAGCCGAGACAGCGTCGGATCCTACGAGCAGTACTTC
-	TRBV18	-	TRBJ1-2	CATVLREGEGYTF	TGTGCCACCGTGCTCCGGGAAGGTGAAGGCTACACCTTC
-	TRBV4-1	-	TRBJ2-6	CASSQEIRGVISGANVLTF	TGCGCCAGCAGCCAAGAGATAAGGGGCGTTATCTCTGGGGCCAACGTCCTGACTTTC
-	TRBV10-3	TRBD1	TRBJ2-3	CATETGDSTDTQYF	TGTGCCACCGAGACAGGGGACAGCACAGATACGCAGTATTTT
-	TRBV7-9	TRBD2	TRBJ2-1	CASSLVSGRVNEQFF	TGTGCCAGCAGCTTGGTTAGCGGGAGGGTGAATGAGCAGTTCTTC
few	TRBV14	-	TRBJ2-7	CASSPLTSSQQYF	TGTGCCAGCAGCCCTCTTACTAGTTCCCAGCAGTACTTC
few	TRBV30	TRBD1	TRBJ1-2	CAWSVRQGAVDYGYTF	TGTGCCTGGAGTGTACGGCAGGGGGCGGTTGACTATGGCTACACCTTC
-	TRBV5-1	TRBD1	TRBJ1-1	CASSSGQGRAEAFF	TGCGCCAGCAGCAGCGGACAGGGTAGAGCTGAAGCTTTCTTT
-	TRBV4-1	TRBD1	TRBJ1-3	CASSDRDREVSTIYF	TGCGCCAGCAGCGACCGGGACAGGGAAGTGAGCACCATATATTTT
once	TRBV4-1	TRBD2	TRBJ2-1	CASSQGPSGSSHEQFF	TGCGCCAGCAGCCAAGGGCCTAGCGGGAGTAGCCATGAGCAGTTCTTC
-	TRBV9	-	TRBJ2-7	CASSVGVSTYEQYF	TGTGCCAGCAGCGTCGGAGTGTCAACCTACGAGCAGTACTTC
-	TRBV6-2/TRBV6-3	-	TRBJ1-2	CASSYLEGYGYTF	TGTGCCAGCAGTTACCTTGAGGGTTATGGCTACACCTTC
-	TRBV11-2	TRBD2	TRBJ2-3	CASSKQRGLTDTQYF	TGTGCCAGCAGCAAACAGCGGGGCCTCACAGATACGCAGTATTTT
-	TRBV6-5	TRBD1	TRBJ1-5	CASRVTGGNQPQHF	TGTGCCAGCAGGGTAACAGGGGGGAATCAGCCCCAGCATTTT
-	TRBV6-6	-	TRBJ2-7	CASSNDSPSYEQYF	TGTGCCAGCAGTAACGACTCCCCCTCCTACGAGCAGTACTTC
-	TRBV4-2	-	TRBJ2-7	CASSRRYPMGVDSYEQYF	TGTGCCAGCAGCCGTCGATATCCTATGGGCGTCGACAGCTACGAGCAGTACTTC
few	TRBV7-9	-	TRBJ1-1	CASSPALFRETEAFF	TGTGCCAGCAGCCCGGCCCTTTTCAGGGAAACCGAAGCTTTCTTT
few	TRBV7-2	TRBD2	TRBJ2-7	CASSSQLAGYEQYF	TGTGCCAGCAGCTCCCAACTAGCGGGCTACGAGCAGTACTTC
-	TRBV28	-	TRBJ2-5	CASSTRTDRQETQYF	TGTGCCAGCAGTACCCGGACGGATCGTCAAGAGACCCAGTACTTC
-	TRBV3-1/TRBV3-2	-	TRBJ1-5	CASSQRVDSNQPQHF	TGTGCCAGCAGCCAAAGGGTGGATAGCAATCAGCCCCAGCATTTT
-	TRBV28	TRBD1	TRBJ1-6	CASRLDRGNSPLHF	TGTGCCAGCAGGTTGGACAGGGGAAATTCACCCCTCCACTTT
once	TRBV11-3	-	TRBJ2-1	CASSETYNEQFF	TGTGCCAGCAGCGAGACCTACAATGAGCAGTTCTTC
once	TRBV25-1	TRBD1	TRBJ1-2	CASSEGGTGSKLGHGYTF	TGTGCCAGCAGTGAAGGGGGGACAGGGAGTAAATTGGGGCACGGCTACACCTTC
-	TRBV19	TRBD1	TRBJ2-2	CASSGSYRGVSGELFF	TGTGCCAGTAGTGGGTCCTACAGGGGAGTATCGGGGGAGCTGTTTTTT
-	TRBV4-1	-	TRBJ1-5	CASSQGQGGQPQHF	TGCGCCAGCAGCCAAGGTCAGGGAGGCCAGCCCCAGCATTTT